These T cell receptor beta chains were read from a single sample in a study of shared clonotypes between healthy human individuals. The table came from immunoSEQ multiplex PCR; TCRdb's copy has only in-frame clones and leaves some out. The sample includes about 1,800,000 clones, roughly 95% seen only once; the top ten take under 1.5%. The material sequenced was naive CD8+ T cells sorted from blood. The receptors stem from a man aged 18 to 35 in good health. Both conserved end residues are part of each CDR3. D genes are given only for firm matches.

v_call	j_call	d_call	cdr3_nt	cdr3_aa
TRBV19	TRBJ1-1	NA	TGTGCCAGTAGTATGGCTCAGGGGTGGACTGAAGCTTTCTTT	CASSMAQGWTEAFF
TRBV27	TRBJ1-5	NA	TGTGCCAGCAGTTTATCGCGGGGCGGGGATCAGCCCCAGCATTTT	CASSLSRGGDQPQHF
TRBV4-3	TRBJ2-3	TRBD2	TGCGCCAGCAGCCAAGAGAGTAGGACTAGCCGTCTGGCAGATACGCAGTATTTT	CASSQESRTSRLADTQYF
TRBV13	TRBJ2-1	NA	TGTGCCAGCAGCTTAGAAGGGGCAGCTTACAATGAGCAGTTCTTC	CASSLEGAAYNEQFF
TRBV2	TRBJ2-7	NA	TGTGCCAGTGGCCAGGATCTGGACGAGCAGTACTTC	CASGQDLDEQYF
TRBV15	TRBJ2-5	TRBD1	TGTGCCACCAGCAGCCGGACAGGGGGAAGCGAGACCCAGTACTTC	CATSSRTGGSETQYF
TRBV9	TRBJ2-3	TRBD1	TGTGCCAGCAGCGCAAACAGGGGACACACAGATACGCAGTATTTT	CASSANRGHTDTQYF
TRBV5-4	TRBJ2-1	NA	TGTGCCAGCAGCGAGATGGACTTCAACAATGAGCAGTTCTTC	CASSEMDFNNEQFF
TRBV9	TRBJ2-2	TRBD2	TGTGCCAGCAGCGAACCTTCGGGGGGTACCGCCGGGGAGCTGTTTTTT	CASSEPSGGTAGELFF
TRBV5-6	TRBJ2-7	NA	TGTGCCAGCAGCTTGGCCGCTGAACGGGACTTC	CASSLAAERDF
TRBV2	TRBJ1-4	NA	TGTGCCAGCAGTGAAGCGCTTCTAGGGTCCACTAATGAAAAACTGTTTTTT	CASSEALLGSTNEKLFF
TRBV10-2	TRBJ2-2	TRBD2	TGCGCCAGCAGTGCTCTAGCGGAGTGGACCGGGGAGCTGTTTTTT	CASSALAEWTGELFF
TRBV25-1	TRBJ1-2	TRBD1	TGTGCCAGCAGTGCCACAGGGGTCGGCGGCTACACCTTC	CASSATGVGGYTF
TRBV7-9	TRBJ2-7	NA	TGTGCCAGCAGCTTACATGGGGGGCAGGTTAACGAGCAGTACTTC	CASSLHGGQVNEQYF
TRBV5-1	TRBJ2-3	NA	TGCGCCAGCAGCTTGGAAGATCGGATCACAGATACGCAGTATTTT	CASSLEDRITDTQYF
TRBV4-1	TRBJ2-2	NA	TGCGCCAGCAGCCCAATGGACGGGGAGCTGTTTTTT	CASSPMDGELFF